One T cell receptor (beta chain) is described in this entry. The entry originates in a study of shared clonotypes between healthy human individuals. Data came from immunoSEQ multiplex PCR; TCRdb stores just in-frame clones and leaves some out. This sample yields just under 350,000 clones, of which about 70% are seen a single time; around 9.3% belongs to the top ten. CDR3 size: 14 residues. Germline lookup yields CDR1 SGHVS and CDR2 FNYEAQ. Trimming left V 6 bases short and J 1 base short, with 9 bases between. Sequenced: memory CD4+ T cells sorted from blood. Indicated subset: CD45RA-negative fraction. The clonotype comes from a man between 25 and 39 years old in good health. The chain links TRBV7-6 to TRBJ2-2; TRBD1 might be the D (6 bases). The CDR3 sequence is CASRETGNTGELFF. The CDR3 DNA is TGTGCCAGCAGGGAGACAGGGAACACCGGGGAGCTGTTTTTT.